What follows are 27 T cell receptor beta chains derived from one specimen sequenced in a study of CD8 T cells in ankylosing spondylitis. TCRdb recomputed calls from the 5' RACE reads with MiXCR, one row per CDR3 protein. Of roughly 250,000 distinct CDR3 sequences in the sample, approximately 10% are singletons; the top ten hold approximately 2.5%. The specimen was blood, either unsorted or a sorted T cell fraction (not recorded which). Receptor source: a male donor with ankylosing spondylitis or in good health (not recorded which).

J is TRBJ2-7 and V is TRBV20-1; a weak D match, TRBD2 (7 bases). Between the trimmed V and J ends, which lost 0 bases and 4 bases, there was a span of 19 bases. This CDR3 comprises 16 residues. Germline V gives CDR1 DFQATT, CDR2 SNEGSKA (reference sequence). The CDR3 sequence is CSAREGGGATVYEQYF. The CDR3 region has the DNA TGCAGTGCTAGAGAGGGTGGGGGGGCCACGGTTTACGAGCAGTACTTC.

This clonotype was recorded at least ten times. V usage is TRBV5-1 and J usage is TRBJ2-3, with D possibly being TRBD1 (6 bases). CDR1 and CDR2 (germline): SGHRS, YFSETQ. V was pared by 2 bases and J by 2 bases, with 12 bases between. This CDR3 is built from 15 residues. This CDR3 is CASSFRDTLTDTQYF. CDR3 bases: TGCGCCAGCAGCTTCCGGGACACCCTCACAGATACGCAGTATTTT.

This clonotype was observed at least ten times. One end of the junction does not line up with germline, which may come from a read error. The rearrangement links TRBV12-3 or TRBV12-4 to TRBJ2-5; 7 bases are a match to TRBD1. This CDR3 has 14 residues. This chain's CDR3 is CASRALGGQGTQYF. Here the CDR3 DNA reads TGTGCCAGCAGGGCACTAGGGGGCCAAGGGACCCAGTACTTC.

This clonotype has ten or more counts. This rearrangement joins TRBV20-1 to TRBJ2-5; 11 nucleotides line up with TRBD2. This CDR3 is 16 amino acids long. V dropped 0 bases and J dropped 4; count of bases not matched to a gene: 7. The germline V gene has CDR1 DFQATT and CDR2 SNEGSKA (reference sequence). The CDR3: CSARDLLAGDRETQYF. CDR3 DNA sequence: TGCAGTGCTAGAGATTTACTAGCGGGAGATCGAGAGACCCAGTACTTC.

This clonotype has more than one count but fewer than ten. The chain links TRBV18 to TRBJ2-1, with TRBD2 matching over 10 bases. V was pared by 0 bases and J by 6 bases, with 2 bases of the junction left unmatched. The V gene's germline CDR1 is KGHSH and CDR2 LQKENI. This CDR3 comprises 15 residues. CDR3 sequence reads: CASSPPASGSNEQFF. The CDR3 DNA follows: TGTGCCAGCTCACCACCGGCTAGCGGGAGCAATGAGCAGTTCTTC.

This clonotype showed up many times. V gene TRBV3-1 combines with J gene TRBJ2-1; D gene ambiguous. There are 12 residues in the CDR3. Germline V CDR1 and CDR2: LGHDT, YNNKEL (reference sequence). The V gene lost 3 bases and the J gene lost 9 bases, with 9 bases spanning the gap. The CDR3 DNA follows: TGTGCCAGCAGCCACAGCATTGGTGAGCAGTTCTTC. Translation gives CASSHSIGEQFF.

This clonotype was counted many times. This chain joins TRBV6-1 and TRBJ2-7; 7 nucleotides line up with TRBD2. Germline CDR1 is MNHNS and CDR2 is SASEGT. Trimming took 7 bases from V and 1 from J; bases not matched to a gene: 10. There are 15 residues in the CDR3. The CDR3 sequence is CASTLDPAGSYEQYF. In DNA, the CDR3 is TGTGCCAGCACTCTGGATCCAGCGGGGTCCTACGAGCAGTACTTC.

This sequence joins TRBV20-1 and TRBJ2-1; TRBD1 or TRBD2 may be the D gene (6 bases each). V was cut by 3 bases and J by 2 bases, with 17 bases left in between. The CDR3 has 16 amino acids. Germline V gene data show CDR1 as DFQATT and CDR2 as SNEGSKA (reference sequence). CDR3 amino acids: CSASALRGGTYNEQFF. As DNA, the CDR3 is TGCAGTGCTAGCGCCCTCAGGGGAGGAACCTACAATGAGCAGTTCTTC.

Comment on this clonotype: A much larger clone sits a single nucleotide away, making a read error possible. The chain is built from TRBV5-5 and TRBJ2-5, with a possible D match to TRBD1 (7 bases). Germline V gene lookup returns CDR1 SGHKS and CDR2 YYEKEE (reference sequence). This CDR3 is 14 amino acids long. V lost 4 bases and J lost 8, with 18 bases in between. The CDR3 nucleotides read TGTGCCAGCAGCCCACCAGGGGGAGGAGATACCCAGTACTTC. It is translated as CASSPPGGGDTQYF.

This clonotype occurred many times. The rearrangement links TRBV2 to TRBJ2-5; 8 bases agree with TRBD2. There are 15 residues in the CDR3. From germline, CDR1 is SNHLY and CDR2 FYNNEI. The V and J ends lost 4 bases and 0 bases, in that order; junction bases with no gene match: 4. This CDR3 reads CASSGAGGNQETQYF. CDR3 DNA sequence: TGTGCCAGCAGTGGGGCGGGAGGCAACCAAGAGACCCAGTACTTC. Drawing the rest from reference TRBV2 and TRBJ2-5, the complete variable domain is EPEVTQTPSHQVTQMGQEVILRCVPISNHLYFYWYRQILGQKVEFLVSFYNNEISEKSEIFDDQFSVERPDGSNFTLKIRSTKLEDSAMYFCASSGAGGNQETQYFGPGTRLLVL.

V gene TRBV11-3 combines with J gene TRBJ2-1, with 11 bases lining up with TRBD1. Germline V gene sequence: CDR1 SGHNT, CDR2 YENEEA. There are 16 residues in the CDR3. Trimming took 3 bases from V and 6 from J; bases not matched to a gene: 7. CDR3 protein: CASSFTGTGGLNEQFF. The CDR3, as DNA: TGTGCCAGCAGCTTTACCGGGACAGGGGGTCTCAATGAGCAGTTCTTC.

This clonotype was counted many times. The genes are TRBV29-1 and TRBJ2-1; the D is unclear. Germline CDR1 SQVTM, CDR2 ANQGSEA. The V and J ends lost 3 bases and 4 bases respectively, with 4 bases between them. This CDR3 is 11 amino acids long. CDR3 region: CSVERYNEQFF. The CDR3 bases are TGCAGCGTTGAGCGGTACAATGAGCAGTTCTTC.

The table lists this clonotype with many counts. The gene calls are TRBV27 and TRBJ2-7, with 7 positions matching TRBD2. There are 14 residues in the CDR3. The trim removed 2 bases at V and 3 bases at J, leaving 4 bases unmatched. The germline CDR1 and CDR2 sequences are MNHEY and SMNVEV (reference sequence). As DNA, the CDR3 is TGTGCCAGCAGTTTACGGGCTAGCGGCTACGAGCAGTACTTC. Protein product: CASSLRASGYEQYF.

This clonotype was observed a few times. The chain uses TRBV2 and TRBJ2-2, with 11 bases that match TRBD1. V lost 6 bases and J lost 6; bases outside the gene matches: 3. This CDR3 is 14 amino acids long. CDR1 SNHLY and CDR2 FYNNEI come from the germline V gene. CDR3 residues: CASRSGQGAGELFF. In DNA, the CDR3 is TGTGCCAGCAGATCGGGACAGGGGGCCGGGGAGCTGTTTTTT. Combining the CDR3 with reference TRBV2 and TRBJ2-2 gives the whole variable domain EPEVTQTPSHQVTQMGQEVILRCVPISNHLYFYWYRQILGQKVEFLVSFYNNEISEKSEIFDDQFSVERPDGSNFTLKIRSTKLEDSAMYFCASRSGQGAGELFFGEGSRLTVL.

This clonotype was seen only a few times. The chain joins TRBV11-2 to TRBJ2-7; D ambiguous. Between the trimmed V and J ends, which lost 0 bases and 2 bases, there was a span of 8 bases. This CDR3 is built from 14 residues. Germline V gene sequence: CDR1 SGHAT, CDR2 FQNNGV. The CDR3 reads CASSLEKGPYEQYF. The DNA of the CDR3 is TGTGCCAGCAGCTTAGAGAAGGGCCCCTACGAGCAGTACTTC.

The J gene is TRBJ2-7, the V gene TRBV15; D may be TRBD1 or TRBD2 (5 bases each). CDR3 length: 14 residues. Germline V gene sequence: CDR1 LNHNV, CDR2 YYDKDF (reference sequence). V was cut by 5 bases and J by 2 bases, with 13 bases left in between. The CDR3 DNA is TGTGCCACCAGCCTCTCAGGGCGGGCCTACGAGCAGTACTTC. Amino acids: CATSLSGRAYEQYF.

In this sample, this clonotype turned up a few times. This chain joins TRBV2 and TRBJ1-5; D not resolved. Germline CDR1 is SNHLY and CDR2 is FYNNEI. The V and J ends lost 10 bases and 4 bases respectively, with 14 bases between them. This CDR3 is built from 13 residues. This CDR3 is CATEEGRNQPQHF. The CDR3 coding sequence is TGTGCCACTGAGGAGGGAAGGAATCAGCCCCAGCATTTT.

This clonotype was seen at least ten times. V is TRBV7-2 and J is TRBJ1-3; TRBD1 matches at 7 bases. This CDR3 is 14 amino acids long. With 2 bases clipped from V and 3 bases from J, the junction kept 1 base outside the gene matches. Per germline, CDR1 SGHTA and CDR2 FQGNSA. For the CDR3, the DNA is TGTGCCAGCAGCTTATGGGACAGTGGAAACACCATATATTTT. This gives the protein CASSLWDSGNTIYF.

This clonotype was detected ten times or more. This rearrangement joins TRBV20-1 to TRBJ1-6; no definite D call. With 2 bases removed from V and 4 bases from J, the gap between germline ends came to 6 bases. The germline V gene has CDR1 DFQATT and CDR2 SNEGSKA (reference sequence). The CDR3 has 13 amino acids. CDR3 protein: CSARKEYNSPLHF. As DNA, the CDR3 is TGCAGTGCTAGAAAGGAGTATAATTCACCCCTCCACTTT.

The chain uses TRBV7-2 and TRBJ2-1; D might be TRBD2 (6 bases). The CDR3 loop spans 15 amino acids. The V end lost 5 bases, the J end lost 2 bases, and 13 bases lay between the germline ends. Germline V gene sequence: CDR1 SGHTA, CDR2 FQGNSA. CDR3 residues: CASSLGSGPYNEQFF. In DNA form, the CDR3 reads TGTGCCAGCAGCCTGGGTAGCGGTCCCTACAATGAGCAGTTCTTC.

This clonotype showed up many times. This chain's CDR3 is CASSHVGASVQTQYF. DNA of the CDR3: TGTGCCAGCAGCCACGTCGGGGCTAGCGTGCAGACCCAGTACTTC. The chain employs TRBV11-2 and TRBJ2-5; a possible D gene is TRBD2 (6 bases). Germline CDR1 SGHAT, CDR2 FQNNGV. The ends were cut back, 5 bases at V and 6 bases at J, with 19 bases in the middle. The CDR3 consists of 15 residues.

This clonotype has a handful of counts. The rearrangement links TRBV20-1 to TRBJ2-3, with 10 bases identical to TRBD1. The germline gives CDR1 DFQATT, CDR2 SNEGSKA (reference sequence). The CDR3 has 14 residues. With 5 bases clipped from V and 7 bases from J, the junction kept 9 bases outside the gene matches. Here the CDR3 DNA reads TGCAGTGCTCCGCCCCGGGACAGGGGACATACGCAGTATTTT. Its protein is CSAPPRDRGHTQYF.

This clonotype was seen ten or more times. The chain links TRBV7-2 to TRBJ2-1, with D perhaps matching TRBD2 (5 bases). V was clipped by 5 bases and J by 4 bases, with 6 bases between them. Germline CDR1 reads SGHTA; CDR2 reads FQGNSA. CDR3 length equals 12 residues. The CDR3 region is CASSPGYNEQFF. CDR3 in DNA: TGTGCCAGCAGCCCGGGGTACAATGAGCAGTTCTTC.

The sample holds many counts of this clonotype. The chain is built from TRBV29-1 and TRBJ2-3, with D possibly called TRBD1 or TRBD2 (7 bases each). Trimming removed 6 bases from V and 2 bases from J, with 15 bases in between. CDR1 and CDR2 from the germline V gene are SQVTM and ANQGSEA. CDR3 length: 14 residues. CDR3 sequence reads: CSVGRDSHTDTQYF. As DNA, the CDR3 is TGCAGCGTGGGGAGGGACAGTCACACAGATACGCAGTATTTT.

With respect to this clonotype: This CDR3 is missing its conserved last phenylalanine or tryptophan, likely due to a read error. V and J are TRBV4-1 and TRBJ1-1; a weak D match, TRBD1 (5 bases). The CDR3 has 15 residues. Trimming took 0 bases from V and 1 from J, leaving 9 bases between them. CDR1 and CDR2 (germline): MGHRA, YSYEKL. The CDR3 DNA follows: TGCGCCAGCAGCCAAGAGGTCGGGGGGAACACTGAAGCTTTCTAT. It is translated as CASSQEVGGNTEAFY.

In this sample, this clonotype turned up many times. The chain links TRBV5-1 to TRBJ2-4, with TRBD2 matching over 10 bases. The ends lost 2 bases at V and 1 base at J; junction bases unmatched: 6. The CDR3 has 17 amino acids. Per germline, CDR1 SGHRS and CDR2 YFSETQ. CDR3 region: CASSFVAGGFAKNIQYF. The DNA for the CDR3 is TGCGCCAGCAGCTTCGTAGCGGGGGGTTTTGCCAAAAACATTCAGTACTTC.

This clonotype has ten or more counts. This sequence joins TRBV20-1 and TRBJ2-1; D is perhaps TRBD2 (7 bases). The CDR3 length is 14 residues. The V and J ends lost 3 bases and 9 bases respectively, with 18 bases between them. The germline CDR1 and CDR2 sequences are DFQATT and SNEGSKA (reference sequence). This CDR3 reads CSARGGGGEIEQFF. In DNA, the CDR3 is TGCAGTGCTAGGGGAGGGGGAGGAGAGATTGAGCAGTTCTTC.